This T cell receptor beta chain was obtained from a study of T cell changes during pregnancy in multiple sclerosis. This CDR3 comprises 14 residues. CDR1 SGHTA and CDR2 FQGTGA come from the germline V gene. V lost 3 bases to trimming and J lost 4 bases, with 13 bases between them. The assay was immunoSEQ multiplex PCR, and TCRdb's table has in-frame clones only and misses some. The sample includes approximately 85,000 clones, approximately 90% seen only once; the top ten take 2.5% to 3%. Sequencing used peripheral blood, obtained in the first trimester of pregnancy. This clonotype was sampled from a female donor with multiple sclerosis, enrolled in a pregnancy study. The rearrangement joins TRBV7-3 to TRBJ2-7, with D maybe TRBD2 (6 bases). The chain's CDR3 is CASSLGGPGYEQYF. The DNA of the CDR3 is TGTGCCAGCAGCTTGGGGGGTCCGGGTTACGAGCAGTACTTC. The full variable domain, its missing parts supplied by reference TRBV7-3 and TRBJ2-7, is GAGVSQTPSNKVTEKGKYVELRCDPISGHTALYWYRQSLGQGPEFLIYFQGTGAADDSGLPNDRFFAVRPEGSVSTLKIQRTERGDSAVYLCASSLGGPGYEQYFGPGTRLTVT.